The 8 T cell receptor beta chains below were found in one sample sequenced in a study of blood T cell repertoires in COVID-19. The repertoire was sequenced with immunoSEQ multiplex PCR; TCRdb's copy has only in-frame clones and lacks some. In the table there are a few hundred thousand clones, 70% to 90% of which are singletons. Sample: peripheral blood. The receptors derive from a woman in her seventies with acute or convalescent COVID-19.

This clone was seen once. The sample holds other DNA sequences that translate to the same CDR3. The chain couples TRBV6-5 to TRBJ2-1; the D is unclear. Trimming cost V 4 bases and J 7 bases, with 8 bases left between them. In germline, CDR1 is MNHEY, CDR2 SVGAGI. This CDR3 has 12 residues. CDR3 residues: CASSSDTNEQFF. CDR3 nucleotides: TGTGCCAGCAGTTCCGACACGAATGAGCAGTTCTTC.

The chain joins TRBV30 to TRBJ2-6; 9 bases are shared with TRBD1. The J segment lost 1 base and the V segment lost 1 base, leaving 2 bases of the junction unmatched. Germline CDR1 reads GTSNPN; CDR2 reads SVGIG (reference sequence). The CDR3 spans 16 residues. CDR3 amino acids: CAWSGTGDSGANVLTF. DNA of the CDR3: TGTGCCTGGAGTGGGACAGGGGATTCTGGGGCCAACGTCCTGACTTTC.

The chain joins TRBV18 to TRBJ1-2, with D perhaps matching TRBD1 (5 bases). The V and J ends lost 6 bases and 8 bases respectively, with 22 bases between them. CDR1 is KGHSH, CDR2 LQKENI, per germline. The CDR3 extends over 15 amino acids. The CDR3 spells CASSHLGRGLRGYTF. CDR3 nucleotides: TGTGCCAGCTCTCACCTCGGGAGGGGTCTTCGCGGCTACACCTTC.

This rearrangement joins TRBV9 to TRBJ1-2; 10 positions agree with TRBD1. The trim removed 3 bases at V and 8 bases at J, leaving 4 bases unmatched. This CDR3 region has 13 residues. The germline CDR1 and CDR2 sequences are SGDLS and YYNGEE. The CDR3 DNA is TGTGCCAGCAGCGCTTCGACAGGGGGCGGCTACACCTTC. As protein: CASSASTGGGYTF.

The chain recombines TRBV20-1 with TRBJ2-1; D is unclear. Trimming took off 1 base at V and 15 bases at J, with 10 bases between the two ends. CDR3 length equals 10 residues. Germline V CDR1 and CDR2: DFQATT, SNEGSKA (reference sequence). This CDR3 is CSARASDLFF. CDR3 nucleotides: TGCAGTGCTAGAGCTTCTGACTTGTTCTTC.

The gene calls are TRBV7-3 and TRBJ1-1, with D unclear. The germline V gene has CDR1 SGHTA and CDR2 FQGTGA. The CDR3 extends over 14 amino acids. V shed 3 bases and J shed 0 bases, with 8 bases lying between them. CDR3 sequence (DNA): TGTGCCAGCAGCTTCCAGGCTTTGAACACTGAAGCTTTCTTT. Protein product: CASSFQALNTEAFF.

In DNA form, the CDR3 reads TGTGCCAGCAGCCCTCGAGCGGCAGGGGTCCCCTCCTCCTACGAGCAGTACTTC. It is translated as CASSPRAAGVPSSYEQYF. The chain recombines TRBV7-6 with TRBJ2-7, with D possibly TRBD1 on 6 matching bases. The V gene lost 5 bases and the J gene lost 0 bases, with 23 bases spanning the gap. The CDR3 loop spans 18 amino acids. Germline CDR1 is SGHVS and CDR2 is FNYEAQ.

In nucleotides, the CDR3 is TGTGCCAGCAGGAACCCCGGGGGGCGAACTGAAGCTTTCTTT. Protein: CASRNPGGRTEAFF. The chain is built from TRBV6-5 and TRBJ1-1; maybe TRBD1 (6 bases). The CDR3 covers 14 residues. V lost 6 bases, J lost 5 bases, and 16 bases lay in between. Germline CDR1 reads MNHEY; CDR2 reads SVGAGI.